This T cell receptor beta chain was recovered during a study of T cell clonality in common variable immunodeficiency. Generated by immunoSEQ multiplex PCR, the TCRdb table keeps only in-frame clones and is missing some. This set yields about 47,000 clones and no singletons; the top ten hold more than 2%. CDR3 length equals 14 residues. Germline values: CDR1 DFQATT, CDR2 SNEGSKA (reference sequence). The V end was cut by 1 base, the J end by 0 bases, with 8 bases between. This clone showed up many times. The read comes to an end 3 residues before the CDR3 does, leaving the germline J gene to fill in the end.

The clonotype originates from a person between 18 and 75 years old in good health. Sequenced: peripheral blood mononuclear cells. The V call is TRBV20-1, the J call TRBJ2-3, with D perhaps TRBD1 (6 bases). This CDR3 reads CSARVGQSTDTQYF. The covered CDR3 bases are TGCAGTGCTAGAGTAGGACAGAGCACAGATACG.